This is a list of T cell receptor beta chains from one sample in a study of cytomegalovirus exposure and HLA in healthy donors. Libraries were prepared by immunoSEQ multiplex PCR; TCRdb keeps only in-frame clonotypes and omits some of them. The data hold 150,000 to 200,000 clones, with 70% to 90% observed a single time. Specimen: PBMCs. These receptors all come from a man aged 18 to 35 in good health and CMV-seronegative. The CDR3 runs from the conserved cysteine through the conserved F or W. The D gene is left open where the match is weak. Only some rows state a clone size, as once, few, many or a class for expanded clones.

v_call	d_call	j_call	clone_size	cdr3_nt	cdr3_aa
TRBV6-5	NA	TRBJ1-2	NA	TGTGCCAGCAGTTACAATAATGCGGTGGGCTACACCTTC	CASSYNNAVGYTF
TRBV5-1	NA	TRBJ1-6	once	TGCGCCAGCAGCTTACATGACTCCTATAATTCACCCCTCCACTTT	CASSLHDSYNSPLHF
TRBV27	NA	TRBJ1-5	NA	TGTGCCAGCAGTTTAGGGCCCAGGTCAAATCAGCCCCAGCATTTT	CASSLGPRSNQPQHF
TRBV10-3	TRBD2	TRBJ2-4	NA	TGTGCCATCAGTGCTAGCGGGAAGGGGGGAAACATTCAGTACTTC	CAISASGKGGNIQYF
TRBV7-9	NA	TRBJ2-2	NA	TGTGCCAGCAGCCTACAGGGAAACACCGGGGAGCTGTTTTTT	CASSLQGNTGELFF
TRBV7-9	NA	TRBJ1-5	NA	TGTGCCAGCAGCTTAGTTGGGCCAGTAACTAATCAGCCCCAGCATTTT	CASSLVGPVTNQPQHF
TRBV6-5	TRBD2	TRBJ2-3	NA	TGTGCCAGCAATCCCAGCGGGGGGACCAATACGCAGTATTTT	CASNPSGGTNTQYF
TRBV4-1	TRBD2	TRBJ2-3	few	TGCGCCAGCAGCCAGGCGGGGGCTAGCGGGAGGGGAGATACGCAGTATTTT	CASSQAGASGRGDTQYF
TRBV9	NA	TRBJ1-1	NA	TGTGCCAGCAGCGTAGATTGGGCGCGGGGTGAAGCTTTCTTT	CASSVDWARGEAFF
TRBV4-3	TRBD2	TRBJ2-7	NA	TGCGCCAGCAGCCAAGGGCTAGCGGGAGACGAGCAGTACTTC	CASSQGLAGDEQYF
TRBV11-2	TRBD1	TRBJ2-7	NA	TGTGCCAGCAGCCAGTACAGGGGGTCGTCCTACGAGCAGTACTTC	CASSQYRGSSYEQYF
TRBV27	TRBD1	TRBJ2-7	NA	TGTGCCAGCAGTCGGACAGGGGGGGCCTACGAGCAGTACTTC	CASSRTGGAYEQYF
TRBV19	NA	TRBJ1-1	NA	TGTGCCAGTAGTAGTAATATGAACACTGAAGCTTTCTTT	CASSSNMNTEAFF
TRBV5-1	NA	TRBJ1-2	NA	TGCGCCAGCAGCTACCTGGACGGGAAATATGGCTACACCTTC	CASSYLDGKYGYTF
TRBV25-1	NA	TRBJ1-1	NA	TGTGCCAGCACGGGGGGGAACACTGAAGCTTTCTTT	CASTGGNTEAFF
TRBV5-4	NA	TRBJ2-2	NA	TGTGCCAGCAGCTTGGCCCCTAGGTTAGGCACCGGGGAGCTGTTTTTT	CASSLAPRLGTGELFF
TRBV6-5	NA	TRBJ1-1	NA	TGTGCCAGCAGTTACGGGGGGGGCCAGGTCACTGAAGCTTTCTTT	CASSYGGGQVTEAFF
TRBV4-2	TRBD2	TRBJ2-1	NA	TGTGCCAGCAGCCAAGAGCTAGCGGGGGGGCCGCTCTCCTACAATGAGCAGTTCTTC	CASSQELAGGPLSYNEQFF
TRBV7-2	NA	TRBJ2-7	NA	TGTGCCAGCAGCTTAGAGGGGCTCCTCTCCTACGAGCAGTACTTC	CASSLEGLLSYEQYF
TRBV11-2	TRBD1	TRBJ2-7	NA	TGTGCCAGCAGCCCCGGGACAGGGGTAGGCGAGCAGTACTTC	CASSPGTGVGEQYF
TRBV6-5	TRBD2	TRBJ2-1	NA	TGTGCCAGCAGTTACTCGATGATAGCGGGAACGTATGAGCAGTTCTTC	CASSYSMIAGTYEQFF
TRBV18	TRBD2	TRBJ2-2	once	TGTGCCAGCTCACCAGTTTCGCCGGGAGGGAACACCGGGGAGCTGTTTTTT	CASSPVSPGGNTGELFF
TRBV11-2	TRBD2	TRBJ2-3	NA	TGTGCCAGCCTCTCATCGGGGGGAGGCACAGATACGCAGTATTTT	CASLSSGGGTDTQYF
TRBV19	NA	TRBJ1-2	NA	TGTGCCAGTAGTATACAGGGTTATGGCTACACCTTC	CASSIQGYGYTF
TRBV5-4	NA	TRBJ2-7	NA	TGTGCCAGCAGCTGGGGAGGACCCAGATACGAGCAGTACTTC	CASSWGGPRYEQYF
TRBV4-1	NA	TRBJ2-7	once	TGCGCCAGCAGCCAAGAGGTCGACAGCTACGAGCAGTACTTC	CASSQEVDSYEQYF
TRBV7-2	TRBD1	TRBJ1-1	once	TGTGCCAGCAGCCCCGGGGACAGACAGAACACTGAAGCTTTCTTT	CASSPGDRQNTEAFF
TRBV5-1	NA	TRBJ1-1	NA	TGCGCCAGCAGCTCGGGACAGAACACTGAAGCTTTCTTT	CASSSGQNTEAFF
TRBV19	NA	TRBJ1-1	NA	TGTGCCAGTCGGGTTACAGGGCAGGACACTGAAGCTTTCTTT	CASRVTGQDTEAFF
TRBV5-4	NA	TRBJ2-5	NA	TGTGCCAGCAGCTCTCAGGGAACCCTCAGGGAGACCCAGTACTTC	CASSSQGTLRETQYF
TRBV6-5	TRBD1	TRBJ1-1	NA	TGTGCCAGCAGTCAGCAACAGGGGAATGAAGCTTTCTTT	CASSQQQGNEAFF
TRBV4-1	TRBD2	TRBJ2-1	NA	TGCGCCAGCAGCCAAGATCGAGGGGGACTAGCGGACAATGAGCAGTTCTTC	CASSQDRGGLADNEQFF
TRBV25-1	TRBD1	TRBJ1-1	once	TGTGCCAGCAGTGCCCCAATGACAGGGAGAAAGAACACTGAAGCTTTCTTT	CASSAPMTGRKNTEAFF
TRBV25-1	NA	TRBJ2-7	NA	TGTGCCAGCAATGGGATGGGGCAGAACCCGGCAGTCTACGAGCAGTACTTC	CASNGMGQNPAVYEQYF
TRBV6-5	TRBD1	TRBJ1-2	NA	TGTGCCAGCAGGACCAACGGACAGGGATCGGGCTACACCTTC	CASRTNGQGSGYTF
TRBV19	TRBD2	TRBJ2-1	NA	TGTGCCAGTAGTATAGTGGCGGGAGTCCACAATGAGCAGTTCTTC	CASSIVAGVHNEQFF
TRBV11-2	NA	TRBJ1-5	NA	TGTGCCAGCAGCTTAGATCGTGTTAATCAGCCCCAGCATTTT	CASSLDRVNQPQHF
TRBV18	NA	TRBJ1-1	NA	TGTGCCAGCTCACCCGGAGGGTATGCTTTCTTT	CASSPGGYAFF
TRBV7-9	NA	TRBJ2-1	NA	TGTGCCAGCAGCTTAACAGGACGGCCGTCTAACAATGAGCAGTTCTTC	CASSLTGRPSNNEQFF
TRBV10-2	TRBD1	TRBJ1-2	NA	TGCGCCAGCAGTGAGTTTGGACAGGGCGGCTACACCTTC	CASSEFGQGGYTF